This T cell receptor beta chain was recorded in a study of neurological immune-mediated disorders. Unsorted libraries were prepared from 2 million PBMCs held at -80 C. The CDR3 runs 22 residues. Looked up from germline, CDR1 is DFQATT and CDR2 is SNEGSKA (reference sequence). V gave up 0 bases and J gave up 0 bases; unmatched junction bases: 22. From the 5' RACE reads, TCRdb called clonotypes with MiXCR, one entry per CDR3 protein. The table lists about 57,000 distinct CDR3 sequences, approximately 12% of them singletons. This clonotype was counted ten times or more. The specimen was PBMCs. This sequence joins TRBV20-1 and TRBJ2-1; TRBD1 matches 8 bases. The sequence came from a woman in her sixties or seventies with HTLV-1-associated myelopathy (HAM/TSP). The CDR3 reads CSARDYRADRVLPASSYNEQFF. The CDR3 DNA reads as TGCAGTGCTAGAGATTACCGGGCGGACAGGGTACTACCGGCAAGCTCCTACAATGAGCAGTTCTTC.